This T cell receptor beta chain was captured by sequencing in a study of T cells after yellow fever vaccination. In the study overall: Fractions of low cell number were prepared using SMART-Seq v4 Ultra Low Input.

Generation of TCR cDNA used 5'RACE template switching (which added a universal primer site and UMIs). MiXCR, applied by TCRdb to the 5' RACE reads, yields one record per CDR3 protein. The sample holds 500,000 to 650,000 distinct CDR3 sequences, over 9% seen once. Study outcomes and limitations: The secondary response peaked faster, at day 5 versus 15, but was weaker. The booster response re-showed most primary clones: around 95% CD4, approximately 86% CD8.

The germline V gene has CDR1 MNHNS and CDR2 SASEGT. This CDR3 has 16 residues. With 7 bases clipped from V and 11 bases from J, the junction kept 15 bases outside the gene matches. As concerns this clonotype: Its matching antigen is unknown.

The gene calls are TRBV6-1 and TRBJ2-4; 12 bases agree with TRBD2. Sequencing was performed on PBMCs, taken on the day of the yellow fever booster vaccination. The TCR sequence derives from a man aged 30 to 39 who received the YFV17D yellow fever vaccine. This CDR3 reads CASTAATSGRSHFQYF. The CDR3 bases are TGTGCCAGCACTGCCGCGACTAGCGGGAGAAGTCACTTTCAGTACTTC.